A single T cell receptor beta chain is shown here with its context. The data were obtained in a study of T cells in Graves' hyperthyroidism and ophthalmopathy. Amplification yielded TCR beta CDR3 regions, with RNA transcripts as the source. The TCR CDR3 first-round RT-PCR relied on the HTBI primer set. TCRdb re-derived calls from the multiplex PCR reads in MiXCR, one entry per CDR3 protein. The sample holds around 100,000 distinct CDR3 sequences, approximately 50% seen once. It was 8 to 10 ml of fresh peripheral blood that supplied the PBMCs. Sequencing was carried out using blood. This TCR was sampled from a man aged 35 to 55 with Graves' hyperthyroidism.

The CDR3 loop reads CATSILGLAGYQETQYF. The CDR3 nucleotides are TGTGCCACCTCAATTTTGGGACTAGCGGGGTATCAAGAGACCCAGTACTTC. The chain combines TRBV15 with TRBJ2-5, with TRBD2 matching 13 bases. The CDR3 runs 17 residues. Per germline, CDR1 LNHNV and CDR2 YYDKDF (reference sequence). Unmatched junction bases numbered 11, after V lost 8 bases and J lost 2 bases.